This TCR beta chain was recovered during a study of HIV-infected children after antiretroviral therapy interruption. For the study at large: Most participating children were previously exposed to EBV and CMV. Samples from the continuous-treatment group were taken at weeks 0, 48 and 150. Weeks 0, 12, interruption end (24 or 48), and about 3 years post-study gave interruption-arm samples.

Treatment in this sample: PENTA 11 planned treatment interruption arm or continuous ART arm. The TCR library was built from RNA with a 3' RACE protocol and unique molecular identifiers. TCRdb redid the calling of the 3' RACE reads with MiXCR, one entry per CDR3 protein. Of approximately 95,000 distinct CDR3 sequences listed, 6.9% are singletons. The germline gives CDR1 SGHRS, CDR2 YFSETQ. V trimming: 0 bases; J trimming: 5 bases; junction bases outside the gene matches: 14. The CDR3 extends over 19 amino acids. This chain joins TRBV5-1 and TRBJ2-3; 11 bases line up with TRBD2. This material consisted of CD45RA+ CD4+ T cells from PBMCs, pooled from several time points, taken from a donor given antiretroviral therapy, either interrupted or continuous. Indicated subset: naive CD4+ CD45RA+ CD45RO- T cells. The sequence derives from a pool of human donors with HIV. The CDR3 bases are TGCGCCAGCAGCTTGGTTGTGAGGGCTAGCGGGGGGCCTCAAGATACGCAGTATTTT. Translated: CASSLVVRASGGPQDTQYF.